This section outlines one TCR beta chain sequence together with its context. Its antigen is as yet unknown. The data were obtained in a study of multiple sclerosis patients with progressive multifocal leukoencephalopathy. The CDR3 has 13 amino acids. After removal of 1 base from V and 7 bases from J, the junction contained 1 base not matched to a gene. Per the germline V gene, CDR1 is SGHAT and CDR2 is FQDESV (reference sequence). Sample time point: time of PML onset. Study observations and caveats: No common TRBV or TRBJ usage or pairing appeared at PML.

The data were produced by immunoSEQ multiplex PCR, yet TCRdb's version contains in-frame clones alone and is incomplete. Of tens of thousands of clones in the sample, more than 80% were seen once. The receptor comes from a woman in her 30s with progressive multifocal leukoencephalopathy. Sequencing used PBMCs, obtained from a patient treated with natalizumab. V is TRBV11-1 and J is TRBJ2-1, with 7 bases matching TRBD2. The CDR3 is CASSLVGGNEQFF. CDR3 coding DNA: TGTGCCAGCAGCTTAGTCGGGGGGAATGAGCAGTTCTTC.